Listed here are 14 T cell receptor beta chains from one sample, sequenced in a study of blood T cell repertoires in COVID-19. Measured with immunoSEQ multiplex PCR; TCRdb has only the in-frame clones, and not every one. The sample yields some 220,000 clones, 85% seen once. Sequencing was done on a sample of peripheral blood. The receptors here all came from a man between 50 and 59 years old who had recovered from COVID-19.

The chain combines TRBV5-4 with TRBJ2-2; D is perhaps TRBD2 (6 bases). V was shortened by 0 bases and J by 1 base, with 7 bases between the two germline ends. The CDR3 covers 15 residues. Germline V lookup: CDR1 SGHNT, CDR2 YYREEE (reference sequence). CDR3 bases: TGTGCCAGCAGCTTGGCCGGGAGGAACACCGGGGAGCTGTTTTTT. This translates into CASSLAGRNTGELFF.

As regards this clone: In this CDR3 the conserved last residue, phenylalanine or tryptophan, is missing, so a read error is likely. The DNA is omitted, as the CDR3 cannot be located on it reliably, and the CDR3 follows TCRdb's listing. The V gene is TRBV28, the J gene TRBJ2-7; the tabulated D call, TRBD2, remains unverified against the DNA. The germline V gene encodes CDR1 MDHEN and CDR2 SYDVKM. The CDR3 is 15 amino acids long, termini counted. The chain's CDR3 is CASSLATSGNFGLII.

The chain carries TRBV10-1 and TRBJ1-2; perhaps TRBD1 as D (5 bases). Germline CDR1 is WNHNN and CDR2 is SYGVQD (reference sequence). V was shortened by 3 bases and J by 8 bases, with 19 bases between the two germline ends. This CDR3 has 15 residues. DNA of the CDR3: TGCGCCAGCAGTGAACGGGGGGAAGGAACGTGGGGCTACACCTTC. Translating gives CASSERGEGTWGYTF.

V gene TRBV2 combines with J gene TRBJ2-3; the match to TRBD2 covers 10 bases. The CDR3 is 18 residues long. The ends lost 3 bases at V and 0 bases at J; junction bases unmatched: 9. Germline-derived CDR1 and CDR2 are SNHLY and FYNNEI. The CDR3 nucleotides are TGTGCCAGCAGTGATTTGGGACTAGCGCTTCATAGCACAGATACGCAGTATTTT. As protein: CASSDLGLALHSTDTQYF.

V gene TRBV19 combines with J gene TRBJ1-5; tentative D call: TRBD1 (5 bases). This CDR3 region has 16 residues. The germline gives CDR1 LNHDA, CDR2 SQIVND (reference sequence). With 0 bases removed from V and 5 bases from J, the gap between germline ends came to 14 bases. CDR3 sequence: CASSIDSRQSHQPQHF. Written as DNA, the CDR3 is TGTGCCAGTAGTATAGATTCCCGACAGAGCCATCAGCCCCAGCATTTT.

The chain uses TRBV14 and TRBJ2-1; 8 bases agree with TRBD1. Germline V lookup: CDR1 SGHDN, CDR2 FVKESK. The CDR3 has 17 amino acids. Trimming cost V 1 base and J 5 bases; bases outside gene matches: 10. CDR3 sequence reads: CASSQGRTGTGDNEQFF. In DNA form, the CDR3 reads TGTGCCAGCAGCCAAGGGAGGACCGGGACAGGCGACAATGAGCAGTTCTTC.

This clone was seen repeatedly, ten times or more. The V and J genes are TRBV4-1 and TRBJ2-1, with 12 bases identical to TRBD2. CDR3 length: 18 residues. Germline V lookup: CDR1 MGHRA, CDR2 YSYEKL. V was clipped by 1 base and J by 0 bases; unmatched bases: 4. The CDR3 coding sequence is TGCGCCAGCAGCCAAGGGACTAGCGGGATACTCTCCTACAATGAGCAGTTCTTC. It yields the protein CASSQGTSGILSYNEQFF.

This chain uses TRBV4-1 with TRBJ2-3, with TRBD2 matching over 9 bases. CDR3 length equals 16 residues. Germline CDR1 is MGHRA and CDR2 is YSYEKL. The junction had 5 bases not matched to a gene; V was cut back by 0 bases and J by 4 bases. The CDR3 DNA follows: TGCGCCAGCAGCCAAGATGGCGCGGGAGGGGCAGATACGCAGTATTTT. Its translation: CASSQDGAGGADTQYF.

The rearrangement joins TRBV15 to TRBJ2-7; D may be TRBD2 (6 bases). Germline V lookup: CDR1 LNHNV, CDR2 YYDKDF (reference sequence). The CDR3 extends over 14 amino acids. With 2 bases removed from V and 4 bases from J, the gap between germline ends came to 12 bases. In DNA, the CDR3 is TGTGCCACCAGCAGAATACCGGGACTTTACGAGCAGTACTTC. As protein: CATSRIPGLYEQYF.

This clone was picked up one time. The CDR3 loop reads CASSQERGTGNEKLFF. The CDR3 DNA is TGCGCCAGCAGCCAAGAGAGGGGGACAGGGAACGAAAAACTGTTTTTT. The chain joins TRBV4-1 to TRBJ1-4, with TRBD1 matching over 9 bases. V lost 0 bases, J lost 8 bases, and 7 bases stayed unmatched. This CDR3 has 16 residues. The germline CDR1 and CDR2 sequences are MGHRA and YSYEKL.

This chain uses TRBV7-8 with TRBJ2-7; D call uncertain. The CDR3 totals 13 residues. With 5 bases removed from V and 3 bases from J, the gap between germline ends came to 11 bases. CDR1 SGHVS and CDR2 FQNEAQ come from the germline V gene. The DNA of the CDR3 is TGTGCCAGCAGCGTCCGATTAGACTACGAGCAGTACTTC. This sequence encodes CASSVRLDYEQYF.

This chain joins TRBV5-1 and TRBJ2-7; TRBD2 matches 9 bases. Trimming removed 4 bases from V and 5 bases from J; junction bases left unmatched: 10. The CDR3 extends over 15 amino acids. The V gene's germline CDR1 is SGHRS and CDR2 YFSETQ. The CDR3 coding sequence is TGCGCCAGCAGCCTGACGACTAGCGGTTTGAACGAGCAGTACTTC. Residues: CASSLTTSGLNEQYF.

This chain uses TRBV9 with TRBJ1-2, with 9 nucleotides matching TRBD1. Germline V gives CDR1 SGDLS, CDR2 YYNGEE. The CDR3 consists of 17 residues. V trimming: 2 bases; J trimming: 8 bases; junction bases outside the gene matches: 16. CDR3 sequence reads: CASSVNWGPGQGEGYTF. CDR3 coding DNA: TGTGCCAGCAGCGTTAATTGGGGTCCGGGACAGGGAGAGGGCTACACCTTC.

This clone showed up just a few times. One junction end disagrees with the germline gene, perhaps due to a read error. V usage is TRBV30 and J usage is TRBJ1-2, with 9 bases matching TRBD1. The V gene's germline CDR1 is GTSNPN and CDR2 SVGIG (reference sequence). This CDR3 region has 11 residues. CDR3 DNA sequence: TGTGCCTGGAGTAGCCGGGACAGGGAGCTCTTC. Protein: CAWSSRDRELF. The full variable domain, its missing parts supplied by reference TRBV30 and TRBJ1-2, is SQTIHQWPATLVQPVGSPLSLECTVEGTSNPNLYWYRQAAGRGLQLLFYSVGIGQISSEVPQNLSASRPQDRQFILSSKKLLLSDSGFYLCAWSSRDRELFGSGTRLTVV.